The T cell receptor beta chain described here comes from a study of T-cell memory formation after mild COVID-19. This CDR3 is 16 amino acids long. After removal of 6 bases from V and 6 bases from J, the junction contained 13 bases not matched to a gene. This clonotype was seen ten or more times. Its specificity is not known. Points from the study as a whole: While clones contracting from day 15 to 85 were balanced between CD4 and CD8, later expanders leaned CD4+. Some SARS-CoV-2-responding clones were already detected in memory before infection.

From the 5' RACE reads, TCRdb called clonotypes with MiXCR, one entry per CDR3 protein. The data contain fewer than 650,000 distinct CDR3 sequences, 15% to 20% of them singletons. This clonotype was sampled from an adult woman who had mild COVID-19 (a few samples of this study predate the infection). Cell type and time point are not known. The genes are TRBV12-3 or TRBV12-4 and TRBJ1-1; 10 positions agree with TRBD1. Sample: PBMCs or a T cell subset sorted from them (not recorded which). The CDR3 sequence is CASSRIWTGGSSEAFF. For the CDR3, the DNA is TGTGCCAGCAGCCGTATATGGACAGGGGGTTCGTCTGAAGCTTTCTTT.